This T cell receptor beta chain came from a study of cytomegalovirus exposure and HLA in healthy donors. Study-wide findings and caveats: A list of 164 TCR beta chains associated with cytomegalovirus was given. 16,951 TCR beta sequences were associated with HLA alleles at 0.05 false discovery rate in a later analysis. Follow-up analysis later connected one missense variant in DCLRE1C with trimming of TCR beta V- and J-genes.

Though nominally healthy at sampling, donors likely had unrecorded immune exposures. The primer mix had 60 Vbeta and 13 Jbeta primers. Repertoires were generated with immunoSEQ multiplex PCR, while TCRdb's copy carries only in-frame clones and drops some. The repertoire holds some 120,000 clones, approximately 72% seen once, with about 7.9% in the top ten. This clone has a handful of counts. Its antigen is unidentified. The sequenced material came from PBMCs. The source is a woman between 35 and 50 years old in good health and CMV-seropositive.

Written as DNA, the CDR3 is TGTGCCAGCAGCCCAGGGGTGGCTGAAGCTTTCTTT. Protein product: CASSPGVAEAFF. The J gene is TRBJ1-1, the V gene TRBV2; D is perhaps TRBD1 (6 bases). Trimming removed 6 bases from V and 6 bases from J, with 11 bases in between. Germline V CDR1 and CDR2: SNHLY, FYNNEI. The CDR3 runs to 12 residues.